This T cell receptor (beta chain) was observed in a study of molecular identifiers for immune sequencing clone quantification. Study conclusions and caveats: Beyond 20 RNA copies, clones held over 99% of effector molecules, compared with under 1% in naive cells.

Previously described methods and listed TCR primers were employed for the bulk TCR libraries. TCRdb reprocessed the PCR reads with MiXCR, giving one entry per CDR3 protein. The sample shows 80,000 to 95,000 distinct CDR3 sequences, 19% of them seen only once. This clonotype was seen ten or more times. The antigen is not known. This CDR3 is 15 amino acids long. V was shortened by 0 bases and J by 6 bases, with 12 bases between the two germline ends. Germline CDR1 reads MGHRA; CDR2 reads YSYEKL. Sorting recovered naive CD8 T cells on a CD8+CD4-CCR7+CD45RA+ profile. Sequencing was performed on naive CD8+ T cells from blood, with Jurkat cell RNA spiked in. Subset indicated: FACS-sorted CD8+CD4-CCR7+CD45RA+ naive T cells. This chain joins TRBV4-1 and TRBJ1-5; the D gene is possibly TRBD1 (5 bases). The clonotype comes from a human donor in good health. Some libraries in this study had Jurkat cell RNA spiked in. For the CDR3, the DNA is TGCGCCAGCAGCCAAGACGACGGCGGGGCTCAGCCCCAGCATTTT. It yields the protein CASSQDDGGAQPQHF.